This entry features one T cell receptor beta chain sequence. Its antigen remains unknown. PCR was performed a second time for about 7 to 12 cycles using a sample-barcoded 5' primer and a J-beta primer mix. TCRdb ran MiXCR on the 5' RACE reads and lists one entry per CDR3 protein. The data show 650,000 to 900,000 distinct CDR3 sequences, about 62% seen once. These data are taken from a study of blood T cells in healthy people across ages. This CDR3 spans 16 amino acids. Germline-derived CDR1 and CDR2 are SGHTA and FQGNSA. The ends were cut back, 5 bases at V and 0 bases at J, with 16 bases in the middle. Broader study findings: Relative to aged donors, long-lived donors carried more naive CD4+ cells and displayed higher diversity.

Source material: blood. The chain uses TRBV7-2 and TRBJ2-5, with unresolved D. This sequence was found in a young man in good health. The chain's CDR3 is CASSLGSASYQETQYF. The CDR3 DNA follows: TGTGCCAGCAGCCTCGGATCGGCGTCATACCAAGAGACCCAGTACTTC.